The 21 T cell receptor beta chains below come from one sample, sequenced in a study of cytotoxic CD8 clonotypes in ibrutinib-treated CLL. The assay was immunoSEQ multiplex PCR, and TCRdb's table has in-frame clones only and misses some. This table has some 160,000 clones, 70% to 85% appearing once. Sample: PBMCs, taken after 12 months of ibrutinib treatment. These receptors were taken from a human donor with chronic lymphocytic leukemia.

This chain joins TRBV19 and TRBJ1-6; TRBD1 aligns across 7 bases. V lost 5 bases to trimming and J lost 6 bases; unmatched junction nucleotides: 4. The CDR3 is 14 residues long. Germline assignment: CDR1 LNHDA and CDR2 SQIVND (reference sequence). The CDR3 DNA sequence: TGTGCCAGTAGTCACAGGGGCGCTAATTCACCCCTCCACTTT. Protein product: CASSHRGANSPLHF. Together with reference TRBV19 and TRBJ1-6, the CDR3 gives the full variable domain: DGGITQSPKYLFRKEGQNVTLSCEQNLNHDAMYWYRQDPGQGLRLIYYSQIVNDFQKGDIAEGYSVSREKKESFPLTVTSAQKNPTAFYLCASSHRGANSPLHFGNGTRLTVT.

J is TRBJ1-2 and V is TRBV28, with D uncertain. Between the trimmed V and J ends, which lost 6 bases and 5 bases, there was a span of 19 bases. This CDR3 has 15 amino acids. The germline CDR1 and CDR2 sequences are MDHEN and SYDVKM. The CDR3 coding sequence is TGTGCCAGCAGCCCCCAAGACGGGAACCTTTATGGCTACACCTTC. Its protein is CASSPQDGNLYGYTF.

This sequence joins TRBV28 and TRBJ1-1, with D unresolved. CDR3 length: 12 residues. With 7 bases removed from V and 1 base from J, the gap between germline ends came to 7 bases. CDR1 and CDR2 from the germline V gene are MDHEN and SYDVKM. As DNA, the CDR3 is TGTGCCAGCACTCCTCGGAACACTGAAGCTTTCTTT. Encoded protein: CASTPRNTEAFF.

In its sample, this clone was seen once. The rearrangement joins TRBV7-2 to TRBJ2-7, with no clear D. V dropped 7 bases and J dropped 2 bases, with 12 bases sitting between them. The germline V gene encodes CDR1 SGHTA and CDR2 FQGNSA. CDR3 length equals 13 residues. The CDR3 DNA reads TGTGCCAGCACCCCGACTCGGACCTACGAGCAGTACTTC. Translated, it gives CASTPTRTYEQYF.

This rearrangement joins TRBV28 to TRBJ2-5, with 11 bases matching TRBD1. The CDR3 covers 14 residues. The J segment lost 4 bases and the V segment lost 8 bases, leaving 6 bases of the junction unmatched. Germline CDR1 and CDR2: MDHEN and SYDVKM. The CDR3 sequence is CASEDRGRRETQYF. CDR3 nucleotides: TGTGCCAGCGAGGACAGGGGGCGCCGAGAGACCCAGTACTTC.

This rearrangement joins TRBV6-6 to TRBJ1-2; a weak D match, TRBD1 (6 bases). The germline V gene encodes CDR1 MNHNY and CDR2 SVGAGI (reference sequence). Deletions cut 3 bases from V and 2 bases from J, with 16 bases between. The CDR3 runs 16 residues. The CDR3 is CASSYRSGGSNYGYTF. As DNA, the CDR3 is TGTGCCAGCAGTTATCGTTCTGGGGGCTCGAACTATGGCTACACCTTC.

The rearrangement links TRBV6-6 to TRBJ2-1, with D tentatively TRBD2 (5 bases). The CDR3 length is 15 residues. The V end was cut by 0 bases, the J end by 1 base, with 7 bases between. Germline V lookup: CDR1 MNHNY, CDR2 SVGAGI (reference sequence). In nucleotides, the CDR3 is TGTGCCAGCAGTTACTCTTCGGGATCCTACAATGAGCAGTTCTTC. It codes for CASSYSSGSYNEQFF.

The chain links TRBV5-4 to TRBJ1-1; no firm D call. With 1 base removed from V and 3 bases from J, the gap between germline ends came to 19 bases. The V gene's germline CDR1 is SGHNT and CDR2 YYREEE (reference sequence). CDR3 length: 17 amino acids. CDR3 region: CASSLRRTLSMDTEAFF. In DNA form, the CDR3 reads TGTGCCAGCAGCTTGCGGCGGACCCTGTCCATGGACACTGAAGCTTTCTTT.

The CDR3 DNA follows: TGTGCCAGCAGGCCCTTAGGGACAGATGGCACTGAAGCTTTCTTT. It specifies CASRPLGTDGTEAFF. This chain joins TRBV6-6 and TRBJ1-1, with 7 bases fitting TRBD1. The germline gives CDR1 MNHNY, CDR2 SVGAGI (reference sequence). The CDR3 length is 15 residues. J was trimmed by 4 bases and V by 6 bases; bases with no gene match: 11.

There are many counts of this clone. The chain combines TRBV4-1 with TRBJ1-6; D is uncertain. V lost 0 bases to trimming and J lost 9 bases, with 9 bases between them. Looked up from germline, CDR1 is MGHRA and CDR2 is YSYEKL. This CDR3 is built from 14 residues. The CDR3 nucleotides read TGCGCCAGCAGCCAAGATCTGGAGGGTTCACCCCTCCACTTT. Its translation is CASSQDLEGSPLHF.

The chain has TRBV4-1 and TRBJ2-7; D possibly corresponds to TRBD2 (6 bases). The CDR3 runs 16 residues. V was pared by 0 bases and J by 2 bases, with 14 bases between. Germline V lookup: CDR1 MGHRA, CDR2 YSYEKL. The CDR3 DNA reads TGCGCCAGCAGCCAAGAGATTAGCGGTACTCCCTACGAGCAGTACTTC. Translating it yields CASSQEISGTPYEQYF.

The chain links TRBV7-3 to TRBJ2-1, with 8 bases fitting TRBD2. This CDR3 is built from 14 residues. Per the germline V gene, CDR1 is SGHTA and CDR2 is FQGTGA. V lost 1 base, J lost 6 bases, and 2 bases stayed unmatched. The CDR3 spells CASSLRGLVNEQFF. The DNA for the CDR3 is TGTGCCAGCAGCTTAAGGGGACTAGTCAATGAGCAGTTCTTC.

CDR3 DNA sequence: TGTGCCAGCAGTGTAGGTGCTCGGAGACAGGGGGCTTACGAGCAGTACTTC. Its protein product is CASSVGARRQGAYEQYF. This chain links TRBV6-4 with TRBJ2-7; TRBD1 agrees at 10 bases. The CDR3 contains 17 residues. V lost 4 bases to trimming and J lost 4 bases; unmatched junction nucleotides: 13. Germline assignment: CDR1 MRHNA and CDR2 SNTAGT.

Turning to this clone: This sample also contains other DNA sequences that code for the same CDR3. The J gene is TRBJ1-5, the V gene TRBV28, with D unclear. V was trimmed by 2 bases and J by 2 bases, leaving 10 bases between them. Germline CDR1 MDHEN, CDR2 SYDVKM. CDR3 length equals 15 residues. The CDR3 sequence is CASSLPGSGNQPQHF. Written as DNA, the CDR3 is TGTGCCAGCAGTTTACCAGGATCGGGCAATCAGCCCCAGCATTTT. The whole variable domain, filled in from reference TRBV28 and TRBJ1-5, reads DVKVTQSSRYLVKRTGEKVFLECVQDMDHENMFWYRQDPGLGLRLIYFSYDVKMKEKGDIPEGYSVSREKKERFSLILESASTNQTSMYLCASSLPGSGNQPQHFGDGTRLSIL.

This clone was counted once. The rearrangement links TRBV7-9 to TRBJ2-3; 12 positions agree with TRBD2. This CDR3 is built from 17 residues. With V trimmed by 0 bases and J by 5 bases, 6 bases remained unmatched. Germline assignment: CDR1 SEHNR and CDR2 FQNEAQ (reference sequence). CDR3 coding DNA: TGTGCCAGCAGCTTAGCGCTAGCGGGGGGGCCGGGAGATACGCAGTATTTT. It encodes CASSLALAGGPGDTQYF. Drawing the rest from reference TRBV7-9 and TRBJ2-3, the complete variable domain is DTGVSQNPRHKITKRGQNVTFRCDPISEHNRLYWYRQTLGQGPEFLTYFQNEAQLEKSRLLSDRFSAERPKGSFSTLEIQRTEQGDSAMYLCASSLALAGGPGDTQYFGPGTRLTVL.

J is TRBJ1-2 and V is TRBV29-1; 7 bases are shared with TRBD1. Looked up from germline, CDR1 is SQVTM and CDR2 is ANQGSEA. CDR3 length equals 11 residues. The ends lost 7 bases at V and 4 bases at J; junction bases unmatched: 3. The DNA of the CDR3 is TGCAGCGCAGGGGGAGTCTATGGCTACACCTTC. Its translation: CSAGGVYGYTF.

V and J are TRBV7-9 and TRBJ2-1, with D hard to call. The CDR3 contains 13 residues. With 0 bases removed from V and 12 bases from J, the gap between germline ends came to 12 bases. Looked up from germline, CDR1 is SEHNR and CDR2 is FQNEAQ (reference sequence). CDR3 in DNA: TGTGCCAGCAGCTTAGCACCTTCCCCAGGGCAGTTCTTC. Amino acid sequence: CASSLAPSPGQFF.

The rearrangement uses TRBV4-1 and TRBJ1-5; D is unclear. Germline values: CDR1 MGHRA, CDR2 YSYEKL. The CDR3 runs 16 residues. V was pared by 0 bases and J by 1 base, with 10 bases between. CDR3 DNA sequence: TGCGCCAGCAGCCAAGACTTCTCGGTAAGCAATCAGCCCCAGCATTTT. Its protein is CASSQDFSVSNQPQHF.

This clone was recorded once. The chain is built from TRBV18 and TRBJ2-5, with D possibly TRBD2 on 7 matching bases. Germline V gene lookup returns CDR1 KGHSH and CDR2 LQKENI. The length of the CDR3 is 14 residues. V shed 2 bases and J shed 5 bases, with 12 bases lying between them. DNA for the CDR3: TGTGCCAGCTCACCATCCCGGGGGGCCGAGACCCAGTACTTC. Translation: CASSPSRGAETQYF. The full variable domain, in which reference TRBV18 and TRBJ2-5 provide the parts outside the CDR3, is NAGVMQNPRHLVRRRGQEARLRCSPMKGHSHVYWYRQLPEEGLKFMVYLQKENIIDESGMPKERFSAEFPKEGPSILRIQQVVRGDSAAYFCASSPSRGAETQYFGPGTRLLVL.

The chain couples TRBV14 to TRBJ2-7; D is ambiguous. The length of the CDR3 is 11 residues. Trimming removed 1 base from V and 6 bases from J, with 4 bases in between. Germline V lookup: CDR1 SGHDN, CDR2 FVKESK. In nucleotides, the CDR3 is TGTGCCAGCAGCCAAGTATCCGAGCAGTACTTC. It specifies CASSQVSEQYF.

The chain employs TRBV19 and TRBJ1-1; D remains unclear. The CDR3 sequence is 14 residues long. Trimming pared 9 bases from V and 1 base from J, leaving 15 bases between. Germline CDR1 is LNHDA and CDR2 is SQIVND (reference sequence). The CDR3 protein is CARASMKGNTEAFF. As DNA, the CDR3 is TGTGCCAGGGCAAGCATGAAAGGGAACACTGAAGCTTTCTTT.